This TCR beta chain came from a study of blood T cell repertoires in COVID-19. About the study: Acute-phase and convalescent COVID-19 samples originated in the United States, Italy and Spain.

The table came from immunoSEQ multiplex PCR; TCRdb's copy has only in-frame clones and leaves some out. Counted here are approximately 190,000 clones, 82% occurring once; the ten biggest clones make up approximately 7.8%. Seattle cases were enrolled at active infection and followed longitudinally. The receptor's source is a woman aged 55-69 years with COVID-19, enrolled during active disease. Material for sequencing was peripheral blood.

CDR3 nucleotides: TGTGCCAGCAGCCAAGATCGGGGAGGGGGGAGGAGAGAGACCCAGTACTTC. Translated, it gives CASSQDRGGGRRETQYF. The V call is TRBV3-1 (or the pseudogene TRBV3-2), the J call TRBJ2-5, with a possible D match to TRBD2 (7 bases). Trimming removed 0 bases from V and 4 bases from J, with 18 bases in between. Germline V CDR1 and CDR2: LGHDT, YNNKEL (reference sequence). The CDR3 consists of 17 residues.